The subject of this entry is one T cell receptor beta chain. Its antigen is unknown. No per-base quality is available; no much larger clone lies one base away. The data were obtained in a study of beta chain features in type 1 diabetes (dated by TCRdb to the late 2010s). For the wider study: Patients and healthy donors did not differ in mean age, gender distribution, total cell number or subset yield. Regulatory and stem cell-like memory subsets were obtained from only 8 patients and roughly 8 healthy donors, while naive and central memory subsets were obtained from all 30 or so donors. Across all samples, some 99 million sorted cells were examined, and cell number per subset correlated strongly with RNA yield. In the study, recently diagnosed type 1 diabetes patients and matched healthy donors were compared on the TCRB repertoires of their sorted circulating CD4+ T cell subsets. The research as a whole found: A moderate but significant shortening of TCRB CDR3 length was observed in type 1 diabetes patients in all four CD4+ subsets. The naive, central memory and regulatory TCRB repertoires appeared to resemble one another more closely among patients than among healthy donors. Sequencing cDNA rather than genomic DNA could over-represent highly expressing activated cells, although activation and CD3 levels did not differ between groups. Fewer insertions and more nucleotide deletions at VDJ recombination sites were observed in patients with type 1 diabetes, implying thymic rearrangement abnormalities. Shorter templates might be favored by PCR, yet because patient and control samples were amplified and corrected together, any such skew would affect both groups equally. Because small numbers of individuals were included in the HLA sub-analyses, any influence of HLA type on TCRB rearrangement was left unresolved.

Each donor gave one peripheral blood draw, approximately 100 mL on average, collected into heparinised tubes. A BD FACSAria II was used to sort naive, central memory, regulatory and stem cell-like memory CD4+ T cells with a panel that included CD45RO, CCR7, CD25, CD127, CD95 and CD27. A purity above 95% was achieved for all sorted populations. PBMCs were isolated right away by Lymphoprep density gradient centrifugation and were stained directly, without culture. So that batch effects would be minimized, each experiment stained and sorted samples in pairs, pairing one healthy donor with one patient. Its CDR3 holds 13 amino acids, cysteine through phenylalanine. The sequence is cut down to CDR3 DNA, 39 bases in frame from base 1. From a lookup of the germline V gene, CDR1 and CDR2 are SNHLY and FYNNEI. Trimming costs V 6 bases and J 3 bases, and their ends lie 9 bases apart. The entire isolated RNA was reverse transcribed using the High Capacity cDNA Reverse Transcription Kit, and thus expressed TCRB transcripts were sequenced. Naive, central memory and regulatory T cell samples underwent deep immunoSEQ sequencing, averaging approximately 3.3 million total reads per sample. Sorted cells were lysed in RLT buffer, and RNA was extracted using DNase-treated RNeasy Micro or Mini kits according to cell number. To prevent cross-contamination, every cell subset was processed on its own, while patient and healthy donor samples were processed together. The immunoSEQ multiplex PCR was used to amplify TCRB sequences from cDNA, yielding 87-bp fragments that span the CDR3 region. Sequencing of the amplicons was done on the Illumina HiSeq platform. Per the authors' processing: PCR bias was corrected computationally using synthetic template baselines, and reads within Hamming distance 2 were collapsed, with unmergeable singletons discarded. Reads were aligned to IMGT to assign V, D and J genes, CDR3 length, and insertions or deletions at six rearrangement sites. Within each subset, clonotype counts were normalized to sorted cell number, and only after that were true diversity and Gini coefficients computed with the tcR R package. The overlap coefficient, calculated on TCRB nucleotide sequences, was used to quantify repertoire sharing. What TCRdb holds here is the immuneACCESS table cut down to in-frame rearrangements. Part of the clones is not present; checked against another copy, under half of the missing clones reflect an unresolved V gene, and the others are unexplained. That table furnishes V, J and clone size, whereas the DNA furnished D and trimming. The sample profile shows 200,000 to 250,000 clones; 27% of them were found once. The ten largest clones add up to approximately 4% of the sample.

The sequence derives from a man in his thirties or forties in good health. Rearrangement joined TRBV2 to TRBJ1-5, with no reliable assignment of the D segment. Specimen: central memory CD4+ T cells from blood. Here the CDR3 is given as CASSARPNQPQHF. The base sequence is TGTGCCAGCAGCGCAAGGCCCAATCAGCCCCAGCATTTT.